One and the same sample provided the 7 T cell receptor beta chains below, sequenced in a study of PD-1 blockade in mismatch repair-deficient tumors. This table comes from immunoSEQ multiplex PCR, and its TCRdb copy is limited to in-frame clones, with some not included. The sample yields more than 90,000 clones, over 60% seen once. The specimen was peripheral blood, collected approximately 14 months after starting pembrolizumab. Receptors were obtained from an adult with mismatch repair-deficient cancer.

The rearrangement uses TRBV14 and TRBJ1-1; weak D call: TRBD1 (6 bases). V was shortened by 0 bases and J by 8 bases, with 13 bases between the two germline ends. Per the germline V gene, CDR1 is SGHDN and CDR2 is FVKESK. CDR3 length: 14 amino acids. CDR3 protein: CASSQDVRGTEAFF. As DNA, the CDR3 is TGTGCCAGCAGCCAAGATGTAAGAGGGACAGAAGCTTTCTTT.

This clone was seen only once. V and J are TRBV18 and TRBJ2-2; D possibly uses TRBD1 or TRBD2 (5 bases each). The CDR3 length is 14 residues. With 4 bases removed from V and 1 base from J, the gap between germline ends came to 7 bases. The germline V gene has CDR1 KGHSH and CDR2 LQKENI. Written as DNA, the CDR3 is TGTGCCAGCTCACGAGGGGTGAACACCGGGGAGCTGTTTTTT. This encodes CASSRGVNTGELFF. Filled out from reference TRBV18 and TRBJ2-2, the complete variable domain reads NAGVMQNPRHLVRRRGQEARLRCSPMKGHSHVYWYRQLPEEGLKFMVYLQKENIIDESGMPKERFSAEFPKEGPSILRIQQVVRGDSAAYFCASSRGVNTGELFFGEGSRLTVL.

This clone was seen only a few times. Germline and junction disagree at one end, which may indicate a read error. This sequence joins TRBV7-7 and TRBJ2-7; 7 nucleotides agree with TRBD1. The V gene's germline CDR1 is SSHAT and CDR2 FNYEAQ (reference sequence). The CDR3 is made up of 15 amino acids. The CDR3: CASSYRQGFSYEQYF. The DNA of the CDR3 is TGTGCTAGCAGCTACCGACAGGGCTTCTCCTACGAGCAGTACTTC. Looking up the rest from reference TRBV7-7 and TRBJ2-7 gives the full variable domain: GAGVSQSPRYKVTKRGQDVTLRCDPISSHATLYWYQQALGQGPEFLTYFNYEAQPDKSGLPSDRFSAERPEGSISTLTIQRTEQRDSAMYRCASSYRQGFSYEQYFGPGTRLTVT.

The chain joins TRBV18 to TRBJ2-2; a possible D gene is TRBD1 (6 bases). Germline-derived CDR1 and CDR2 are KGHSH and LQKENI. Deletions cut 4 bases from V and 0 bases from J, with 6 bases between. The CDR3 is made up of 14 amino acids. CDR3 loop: CASSRDTNTGELFF. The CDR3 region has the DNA TGTGCCAGCTCACGGGACACGAACACCGGGGAGCTGTTTTTT.

Here the CDR3 reads CASSQEEHLEAFF. The CDR3 region has the DNA TGTGCCAGCAGCCAAGAGGAGCACCTTGAAGCTTTCTTT. The chain has TRBV14 and TRBJ1-1; D not resolved. This CDR3 is built from 13 residues. CDR1 is SGHDN, CDR2 FVKESK, per germline. V dropped 0 bases and J dropped 7 bases, with 9 bases sitting between them.

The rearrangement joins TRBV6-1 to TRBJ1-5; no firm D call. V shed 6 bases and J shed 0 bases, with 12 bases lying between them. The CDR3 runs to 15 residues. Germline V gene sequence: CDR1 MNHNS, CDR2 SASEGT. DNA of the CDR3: TGTGCCAGCAGGGTGGGTCCGATTAGCAATCAGCCCCAGCATTTT. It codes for CASRVGPISNQPQHF.

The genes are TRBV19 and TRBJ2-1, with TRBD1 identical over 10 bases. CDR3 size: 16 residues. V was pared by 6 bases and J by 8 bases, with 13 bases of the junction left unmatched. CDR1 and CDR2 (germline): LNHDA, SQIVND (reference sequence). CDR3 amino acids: CASRRSGTGVFDEQFF. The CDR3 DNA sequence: TGTGCCAGTAGAAGGTCCGGGACAGGGGTCTTTGATGAGCAGTTCTTC.